The TCR beta chain described here comes from a study of blood T cells in healthy people across ages. The study's findings and limits: Long-lived donors carried more naive CD4+ cells and greater diversity than aged donors.

Trimming cost V 4 bases and J 8 bases; bases outside gene matches: 3. CDR3 length equals 14 residues. Germline V gene data show CDR1 as SGHDN and CDR2 as FVKESK. The use of a sample-barcoded 5' primer and a J-beta primer mix characterized a second PCR of about 7 to 12 cycles. Every single cDNA molecule received a tag from a template-switch adaptor with 12 random nucleotides. TCRdb itself ran the 5' RACE reads through MiXCR, one entry per CDR3 protein. Here the sample spans about 670,000 distinct CDR3 sequences, around 38% being singletons. This clonotype was detected only a few times. Its antigen is currently unknown. Drawing of peripheral blood yielded about 9.6 milliliters from each donor.

The TCR comes from an older man in good health. V is TRBV14 and J is TRBJ1-6; 9 bases line up with TRBD1. Sequencing was performed on blood. Here the CDR3 DNA reads TGTGCCAGCAGCCGGACAGGGGTGGATTCACCCCTCCACTTT. It translates to CASSRTGVDSPLHF.